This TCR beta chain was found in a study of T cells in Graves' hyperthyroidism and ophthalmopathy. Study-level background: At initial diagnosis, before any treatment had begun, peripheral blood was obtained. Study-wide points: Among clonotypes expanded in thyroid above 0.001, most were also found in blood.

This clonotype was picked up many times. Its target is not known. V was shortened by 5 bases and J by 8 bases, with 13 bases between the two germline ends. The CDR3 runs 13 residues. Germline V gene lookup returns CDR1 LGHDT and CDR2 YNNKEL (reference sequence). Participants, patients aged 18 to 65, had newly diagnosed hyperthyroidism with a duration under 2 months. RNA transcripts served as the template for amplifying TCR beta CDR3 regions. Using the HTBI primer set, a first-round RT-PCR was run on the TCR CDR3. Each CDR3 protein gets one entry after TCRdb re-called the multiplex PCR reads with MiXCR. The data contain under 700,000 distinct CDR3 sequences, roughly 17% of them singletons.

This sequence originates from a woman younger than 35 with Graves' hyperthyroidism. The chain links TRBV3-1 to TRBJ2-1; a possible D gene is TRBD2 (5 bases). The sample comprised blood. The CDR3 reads CASSLRLADEQFF. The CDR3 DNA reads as TGTGCCAGCAGCTTACGCCTAGCCGATGAGCAGTTCTTC.